These 7 T cell receptor beta chains were all obtained from the same sample, sequenced in a study of shared clonotypes between healthy human individuals. The protocol was immunoSEQ multiplex PCR, while the TCRdb copy is restricted to in-frame clones and leaves out a portion. The sample includes over 2 million clones, around 90% of them seen just once. Sequenced sample: naive CD4+ T cells from PBMCs. Stated subset: CD45RA+ positively selected. Receptors were obtained from a man in his late teens or twenties in good health. Some clones in this sample may be carry-over from other donors' samples.

J is TRBJ2-5 and V is TRBV29-1; D is ambiguous. The CDR3 loop spans 13 amino acids. Germline CDR1 is SQVTM and CDR2 is ANQGSEA. V gave up 5 bases and J gave up 5 bases, with 15 bases separating them. In DNA, the CDR3 is TGCAGCGTTCAGGCAGGACCGGCGGAGACCCAGTACTTC. This codes for CSVQAGPAETQYF.

Note on this clone: The identical CDR3 is also encoded by other nucleotide sequences in the sample. The chain couples TRBV5-4 to TRBJ2-3; TRBD2 matches 12 bases. The CDR3 sequence is 15 residues long. The V segment lost 4 bases and the J segment 3 bases; nucleotides outside the gene matches: 3. Germline loops: CDR1 SGHNT, CDR2 YYREEE (reference sequence). CDR3 nucleotides: TGTGCCAGCAGCCCAGGGACTAGCGGGACAGATACGCAGTATTTT. This codes for CASSPGTSGTDTQYF.

V is TRBV19 and J is TRBJ1-5, with D possibly TRBD1 on 5 matching bases. In germline, CDR1 is LNHDA, CDR2 SQIVND (reference sequence). CDR3 length: 16 amino acids. V gave up 2 bases and J gave up 4 bases, with 15 bases separating them. In nucleotides, the CDR3 is TGTGCCAGTAGTATAATGGTCGGGGGGGGGAATCAGCCCCAGCATTTT. This translates into CASSIMVGGGNQPQHF.

This chain links TRBV6-5 with TRBJ2-7; D remains ambiguous. V dropped 4 bases and J dropped 3 bases, with 10 bases sitting between them. This CDR3 is 13 amino acids long. Per the germline V gene, CDR1 is MNHEY and CDR2 is SVGAGI. The CDR3 reads CASSSPGIYEQYF. The CDR3 region has the DNA TGTGCCAGCAGTTCCCCGGGTATCTACGAGCAGTACTTC.

The rearrangement joins TRBV21-1 to TRBJ2-3; the table gives TRBD1 as D, unverified against the DNA. TRBV21-1 is a pseudogene locus. CDR3 size: 18 residues. This CDR3 reads CASSKRGRQNASTDTQYF. In DNA, the CDR3 is TGTGCCAGCAGCAAAAGGGGTAGACAAAATGCTAGCACAGATACGCAGTATTTT.

The chain has TRBV5-1 and TRBJ2-7; D assignment may be TRBD1 or TRBD2 (6 bases each). Germline assignment: CDR1 SGHRS and CDR2 YFSETQ. The CDR3 is 16 amino acids. The V end was cut by 4 bases, the J end by 2 bases, with 19 bases between. As DNA, the CDR3 is TGCGCCAGCAGCCCCAACCCTGGGGGGCTGACCTACGAGCAGTACTTC. Protein sequence: CASSPNPGGLTYEQYF.

The chain is built from TRBV4-1 and TRBJ2-7; 9 bases align to TRBD1. The ends lost 0 bases at V and 8 bases at J; junction bases unmatched: 14. Looked up from germline, CDR1 is MGHRA and CDR2 is YSYEKL. The CDR3 is made up of 17 amino acids. The CDR3 DNA reads TGCGCCAGCAGCCAAGATTGGGCGCGGACAGGGGCCGTAAAGCAGTACTTC. Amino acids: CASSQDWARTGAVKQYF.